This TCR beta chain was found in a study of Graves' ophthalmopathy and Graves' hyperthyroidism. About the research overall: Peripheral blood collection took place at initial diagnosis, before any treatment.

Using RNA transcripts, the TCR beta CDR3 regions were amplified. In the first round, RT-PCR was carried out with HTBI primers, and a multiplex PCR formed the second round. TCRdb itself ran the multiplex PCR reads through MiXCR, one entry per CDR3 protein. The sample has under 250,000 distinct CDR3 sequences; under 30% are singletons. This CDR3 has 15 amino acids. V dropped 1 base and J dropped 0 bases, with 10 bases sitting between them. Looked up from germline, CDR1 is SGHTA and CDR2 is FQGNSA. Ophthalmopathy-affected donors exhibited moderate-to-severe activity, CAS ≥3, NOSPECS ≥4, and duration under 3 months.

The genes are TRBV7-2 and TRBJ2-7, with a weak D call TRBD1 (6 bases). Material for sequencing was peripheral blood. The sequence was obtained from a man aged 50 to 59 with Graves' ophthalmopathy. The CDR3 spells CASSLGDISSYEQYF. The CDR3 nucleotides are TGTGCCAGCAGCTTAGGGGACATTAGCTCCTACGAGCAGTACTTC.